The clone carrying this T cell receptor beta chain occurred many times. Its specificity is not known. This specimen comes from a study of CD8 T cells in ankylosing spondylitis. Findings and limits, study-wide: In ankylosing spondylitis blood, a motif of roughly 8 highly homologous TCR beta variants appeared characteristic. Reactive arthritis synovial fluid and blood were previously reported to contain some motif variants. Reported data indicate significant enrichment of disease-linked clones within matched ankylosing spondylitis synovial fluid. The authors found the disease-linked clones to be CD8+ and relatively rare in peripheral blood.

Libraries of TCR beta came from quantitative 5'-RACE with molecular barcodes. MiXCR was run by TCRdb on the 5' RACE reads, yielding one entry per CDR3 protein. This table has 500,000 to 650,000 distinct CDR3 sequences, 5.3% appearing once. Material: blood, either unsorted or a sorted T cell fraction (not recorded which). This TCR came from a male donor with ankylosing spondylitis.

The CDR3, as DNA: TGTGCCAGCAGTTCGACCATTCAGGGGACCCAGTACTTC. Encoded protein: CASSSTIQGTQYF. The chain employs TRBV6-5 and TRBJ2-5; a weak D match, TRBD1 (5 bases). V shed 4 bases and J shed 7 bases, with 13 bases lying between them. The CDR3 consists of 13 residues. Germline V lookup: CDR1 MNHEY, CDR2 SVGAGI.